This TCR beta chain was observed in a study of T cells expressing NK-cell markers. Study-wide findings and caveats: Dominant NKG2C+ clonotypes made up roughly 1.0-7.0% of CD8+ T cells in a handful of donors. Among several donors, these clonotypes also ranked first in the CD3+CD56-NKG2C+ fraction.

UMIs accompanied the 5'RACE template switching by which TCR beta cDNA was made. One entry per CDR3 protein, without DNA, is what TCRdb gives after re-calling the 5' RACE reads. The sample includes around 470,000 distinct CDR3 sequences. The CDR3 has 17 residues. Germline CDR1 and CDR2: SGDLS and YYNGEE. Comments on this clonotype: Its antigen remains unidentified.

The sequenced sample consisted of blood T cells: a sorted CD56 or NKG2C T cell subset, CD4+ or CD8+ T cells, or bulk PBMC T cells (not recorded which). The source is a woman aged 45 to 65 in good health. The chain carries TRBV9 and TRBJ2-5; TCRdb picks TRBD2, but there is no DNA to check that call. CDR3 amino acids: CASSVGPSGSSQETQYF.